Below are 8 T cell receptor beta chains sequenced from a single sample in a study of cytomegalovirus exposure and HLA in healthy donors. PCR was performed using 60 Vbeta and 13 Jbeta primers. Clones were read by immunoSEQ multiplex PCR, and TCRdb kept only the in-frame ones, dropping some. The table records tens of thousands of clones, 75% to 90% of them present only once. Sequencing was done on a sample of PBMCs. The receptors here all came from a woman between 40 and 55 years old in good health and CMV-seropositive.

The chain links TRBV18 to TRBJ2-1; the D gene is possibly TRBD1 (5 bases). CDR1 and CDR2 from the germline V gene are KGHSH and LQKENI. This CDR3 spans 13 amino acids. V was pared by 0 bases and J by 8 bases, with 8 bases between. CDR3 bases: TGTGCCAGCTCACCACCTAGGGGCCATGAGCAGTTCTTC. Protein: CASSPPRGHEQFF.

There are a few counts of this clone. The genes are TRBV7-2 and TRBJ2-4; TRBD2 is a possible D gene (5 bases). CDR1 is SGHTA, CDR2 FQGNSA, per germline. There are 12 residues in the CDR3. Between the trimmed V and J ends, which lost 2 bases and 10 bases, there was a span of 9 bases. The chain's CDR3 is CASSLTRGIQYF. CDR3 coding DNA: TGTGCCAGCAGCTTAACGAGAGGGATTCAGTACTTC.

The chain has TRBV5-4 and TRBJ2-3, with D perhaps matching TRBD1 (5 bases). Germline V gene lookup returns CDR1 SGHNT and CDR2 YYREEE (reference sequence). There are 12 residues in the CDR3. The germline V and J ends were trimmed by 3 bases and 6 bases, with 8 bases remaining between them. The CDR3 bases are TGTGCCAGCAGCTCCCCAGGGGATACGCAGTATTTT. Residues: CASSSPGDTQYF.

CDR3 bases: TGTGCCAGCAGCACGGGCACAGATACGCAGTATTTT. Protein sequence: CASSTGTDTQYF. This chain joins TRBV7-2 and TRBJ2-3, with D unclear. The CDR3 contains 12 residues. Trimming pared 5 bases from V and 1 base from J, leaving 4 bases between. The germline gives CDR1 SGHTA, CDR2 FQGNSA.

The V gene is TRBV28, the J gene TRBJ1-3; D call uncertain. This CDR3 spans 13 amino acids. From germline, CDR1 is MDHEN and CDR2 SYDVKM. The V end was cut by 2 bases, the J end by 2 bases, with 4 bases between. Written as DNA, the CDR3 is TGTGCCAGCAGTTTAGCAGCTGGAAACACCATATATTTT. Residues: CASSLAAGNTIYF. Full variable domain (outside the CDR3, taken from reference TRBV28 and TRBJ1-3): DVKVTQSSRYLVKRTGEKVFLECVQDMDHENMFWYRQDPGLGLRLIYFSYDVKMKEKGDIPEGYSVSREKKERFSLILESASTNQTSMYLCASSLAAGNTIYFGEGSWLTVV.

This clone was detected only a few times. The sample contains more than one DNA sequence encoding this CDR3. Here the CDR3 reads CASSFSGGADTQYF. The DNA of the CDR3 is TGTGCCAGCAGCTTTAGCGGGGGGGCAGATACGCAGTATTTT. The chain has TRBV7-2 and TRBJ2-3; 11 bases map to TRBD2. The CDR3 contains 14 residues. The germline V gene encodes CDR1 SGHTA and CDR2 FQGNSA. Germline trimming cut 3 bases from V and 4 bases from J; bases unmatched to any gene: 0.

The chain couples TRBV1 to TRBJ2-3; TRBD2 is taken as the D call from the table, unchecked against the DNA. TRBV1 is deemed a pseudogene. The length of the CDR3 is 18 residues. The CDR3 DNA sequence: TGCACCAGCAGCCAAGCTGCTACGACTAGCGGGGGCCGAGATACGCAGTATTTT. It is translated as CTSSQAATTSGGRDTQYF.

The V and J genes are TRBV7-9 and TRBJ2-7; D might be TRBD2 (5 bases). The CDR3 totals 13 residues. With 6 bases removed from V and 2 bases from J, the gap between germline ends came to 11 bases. Germline loops: CDR1 SEHNR, CDR2 FQNEAQ (reference sequence). The CDR3 here is CASRDAGAYEQYF. The CDR3 nucleotides are TGTGCCAGCAGAGATGCGGGCGCCTACGAGCAGTACTTC.